This record concerns one T cell receptor (beta chain) sequence. Seattle's enrolled individuals joined amid active infection and were then monitored longitudinally. Produced via immunoSEQ multiplex PCR; TCRdb's table is partial and in-frame only. The repertoire includes around 260,000 clones, approximately 85% of them detected once, and 0.85% to 0.9% sits in the top ten. The data were taken from a study of blood T cell repertoires in COVID-19. The V and J ends lost 7 bases and 5 bases, in that order; junction bases with no gene match: 7. The germline gives CDR1 SQVTM, CDR2 ANQGSEA. This CDR3 region has 13 residues.

Sequenced sample: peripheral blood. The chain links TRBV29-1 to TRBJ1-2, with 10 positions matching TRBD1. This sequence was found in a human donor with COVID-19, enrolled during active disease. The donor label of this sample is uncertain. The CDR3 DNA reads as TGCAGCGGAAGACAGGGGGCGGGTTATGGCTACACCTTC. As protein: CSGRQGAGYGYTF.